These T cell receptor beta chains were read from a single sample in a study of blood T cell repertoires in COVID-19. Sequenced by immunoSEQ multiplex PCR; TCRdb stores in-frame clones only, minus some. This table holds roughly 70,000 clones, 90% found once. Sequencing used peripheral blood. These receptors were collected from a man aged 50-60 years with COVID-19, enrolled during active disease. CDR3s include the opening cysteine and the closing phenylalanine or tryptophan. The D gene is left open where the match is weak. Clone size is given for some rows only: seen once, a few or many times, or a class if the clone is expanded.

TRBJ1-2 TRBD1 TRBV7-9 . TGTGCCAGCAGTCTCGGGGCCAGGGGGAATGGCTACACCTTC CASSLGARGNGYTF
TRBJ1-2 . TRBV2 few TGTGCCAGCCCCCGTGGACGGGGTTCCTTGGCTAACTATGGCTACACCTTC CASPRGRGSLANYGYTF
TRBJ1-1 . TRBV3-1/TRBV3-2 . TGTGCCAGCAGCCAAGGCGGGGGGAACACTGAAGCTTTCTTT CASSQGGGNTEAFF
TRBJ2-7 TRBD1 TRBV7-9 once TGTGCCAGCAGCTCATCGGGACAGGGGCACCCCTACGAGCAGTACTTC CASSSSGQGHPYEQYF
TRBJ2-7 TRBD1 TRBV9 . TGTGCCAGCAGCCCAGGGACAGCCGTAGCCCAGTACTTC CASSPGTAVAQYF
TRBJ2-1 . TRBV28 . TGTGCCAGCAGAAGTAGTGCCGGGACTCCCAATCCGTTCTTC CASRSSAGTPNPFF
TRBJ2-1 . TRBV7-6 . TGTGCCAGCAGCACCCAGGGACTCCCCAAGGGAGGGCAGTTCTTC CASSTQGLPKGGQFF
TRBJ2-7 TRBD1 TRBV6-1 . TGTGCCAGCAGTGATGGGACAGGAGCCGGGGAGCAGTACTTC CASSDGTGAGEQYF
TRBJ1-1 TRBD1 TRBV3-1/TRBV3-2 . TGTGCCAGCAGGCCCGGACAGGACCACACTGAAGCTTTCTTT CASRPGQDHTEAFF
TRBJ1-2 TRBD1 TRBV2 . TGTGCCAGGGGATGGGACAGCTATGGCTACACCTTC CARGWDSYGYTF
TRBJ2-1 . TRBV2 . TGTGCCAGCAGTTTCCGCGGGACAGACTCCTACAATGAGCAGTTCTTC CASSFRGTDSYNEQFF
TRBJ2-1 TRBD2 TRBV5-5 . TGTGCCAGCAGCCGACTAGCGGGATTGCTTTACAATGAGCAGTTCTTC CASSRLAGLLYNEQFF
TRBJ2-7 TRBD1 TRBV7-2 . TGTGCCAGCAGCTCAGCCGGGACAGGGGGCGTTCAGCAGTACTTC CASSSAGTGGVQQYF
TRBJ2-5 . TRBV3-1/TRBV3-2 . TGTGCCAGCAGCCGGGGAGCGTTAGGGTACCAAGAGACCCAGTACTTC CASSRGALGYQETQYF
TRBJ2-7 TRBD2 TRBV6-5 . TGTGCCAGCAGTCCGAGACTAGCGGGGTCCTACGAGCAGTACTTC CASSPRLAGSYEQYF
TRBJ2-7 TRBD1 TRBV19 . TGTGCCAGTAGTATTGGTTCCGGGACAGGTCGGTACGAGCAGTACTTC CASSIGSGTGRYEQYF
TRBJ2-1 . TRBV9 . TGTGCCAGCAGCGGTAGCGGAAACTCCTACAATGAGCAGTTCTTC CASSGSGNSYNEQFF
TRBJ2-7 TRBD1 TRBV4-3 . TGCGCCAGCAGCCAAGACCCAGACAGGGTGGACGAGCAGTACTTC CASSQDPDRVDEQYF
TRBJ1-1 . TRBV2 . TGTGCCAGCAGTGAGGCGGGGAACACTGAAGCTTTCTTT CASSEAGNTEAFF
TRBJ2-2 . TRBV7-9 . TGTGCCAGCAGCGTTCGGGGGAGAAACACCGGGGAGCTGTTTTTT CASSVRGRNTGELFF
TRBJ2-7 TRBD1 TRBV28 . TGTGCCAGCAGTCCAATCGACAGGGACGCCCACGAGCAGTACTTC CASSPIDRDAHEQYF
TRBJ2-4 TRBD2 TRBV7-2 once TGTGCCAGCAGCTTAGTGCCGGGAGGGGTTGCCAAAAACATTCAGTACTTC CASSLVPGGVAKNIQYF
TRBJ2-3 TRBD1 TRBV2 . TGTGCCAGCAGAACAGGACAGGGCACAGATACGCAGTATTTT CASRTGQGTDTQYF
TRBJ1-1 . TRBV2 . TGTGCCAGCAGTGAAGCGCTTGGGGGCTGGGACACTGAAGCTTTCTTT CASSEALGGWDTEAFF
TRBJ1-1 . TRBV5-8 . TGTGCCAGCAGCTTGGTGCCTATAGCTTTCTTT CASSLVPIAFF
TRBJ1-1 . TRBV19 . TGTGCCAGTAGTATAGGGCGGTTCACTGAAGCTTTCTTT CASSIGRFTEAFF
TRBJ2-5 TRBD2 TRBV9 once TGTGCCAGCAGCGGGGTAGCGGGACACGGTCAAGAGACCCAGTACTTC CASSGVAGHGQETQYF
TRBJ1-1 . TRBV6-5 once TGTGCCAGCAGCTTCAGAGGCACTGAAGCTTTCTTT CASSFRGTEAFF
TRBJ2-7 . TRBV2 once TGTGCCAGCAGTTCGGAGAGCTACGAGCAGTACTTC CASSSESYEQYF
TRBJ1-5 . TRBV19 . TGTGCCAGTAGTATAAACAGGGTTTCGAATCAGCCCCAGCATTTT CASSINRVSNQPQHF
TRBJ1-5 . TRBV3-1/TRBV3-2 . TGTGCCAGCAGCCAAGATGTTTACGGGGGGGTGAATCAGCCCCAGCATTTT CASSQDVYGGVNQPQHF
TRBJ2-3 . TRBV7-2 . TGTGCCAGCAGCCCCGAGGTTACGCAGTATTTT CASSPEVTQYF
TRBJ1-2 TRBD1 TRBV15 once TGTGCCACCAGCCATCGAATGGGGACAGGCTATGGCTACACCTTC CATSHRMGTGYGYTF
TRBJ1-3 TRBD1 TRBV3-1/TRBV3-2 . TGTGCCAGCAGCCAAGAAGGACAGGGGGCTAGATATTTT CASSQEGQGARYF
TRBJ2-6 TRBD1 TRBV11-2 . TGTGCCAGCAGCCCACAGGGGAGAGATTTTTTTGGGGCCAACGTCCTGACTTTC CASSPQGRDFFGANVLTF
TRBJ2-3 TRBD2 TRBV28 . TGTGCCAGCAGGCCGGGACTAGCTTCAGATACGCAGTATTTT CASRPGLASDTQYF
TRBJ1-2 TRBD1 TRBV6-6 . TGTGCCAGCAGTTACTCGTTGACAGGGGATGGCTACACCTTC CASSYSLTGDGYTF
TRBJ1-4 TRBD1 TRBV6-1 once TGTGCCAGCAGTGAAGGGAGACAGGGATTGGGGGAAAAACTGTTTTTT CASSEGRQGLGEKLFF
TRBJ1-5 . TRBV30 few TGTGCCTGGAGTGTACGGGGCAATCAGCCCCAGCATTTT CAWSVRGNQPQHF
TRBJ1-1 . TRBV12-3/TRBV12-4 few TGTGCCAGCAGCCCCACAGCCAACACTGAAGCTTTCTTT CASSPTANTEAFF
TRBJ1-1 . TRBV11-3 once TGTGCCAGCAGCCCTGGGGGGGGTGCTGAAGCTTTCTTT CASSPGGGAEAFF
TRBJ1-1 TRBD1 TRBV7-9 . TGTGCCAGCAGCGCTGGGGACAGGGAGACGACTGAAGCTTTCTTT CASSAGDRETTEAFF
TRBJ2-1 . TRBV19 . TGTGCCAGTAGTATCGAGCAGGGCTCCTACAATGAGCAGTTCTTC CASSIEQGSYNEQFF
TRBJ1-1 . TRBV2 once TGTGCCAGCACGCAGGGATCCAACACTGAAGCTTTCTTT CASTQGSNTEAFF
TRBJ1-6 . TRBV27 . TGTGCCAGCAGGAAAATTGGGTCGCGGGGATATTCACCCCTCCACTTT CASRKIGSRGYSPLHF
TRBJ2-1 TRBD2 TRBV7-3 . TGTGCCAGCAGTAGGCTAGCGGGCTACAATGAGCAGTTCTTC CASSRLAGYNEQFF
TRBJ2-5 . TRBV28 once TGTGCCAGCAGTTCCTCCGGGACTGCTGGTCAGACCCAGTACTTC CASSSSGTAGQTQYF
TRBJ2-4 TRBD2 TRBV4-2 . TGTGCCAGCAGCCTCCTAGCGGGAGGTGGGGCCAAAAACATTCAGTACTTC CASSLLAGGGAKNIQYF
TRBJ2-2 TRBD1 TRBV7-9 . TGTGCCAGCAGCTTAGGGGCTGAGGGGGCCTCGAACACCGGGGAGCTGTTTTTT CASSLGAEGASNTGELFF
TRBJ1-2 . TRBV7-8 few TGTGCCAGCAGCGCCCGGGACTTCTATGGCTACACCTTC CASSARDFYGYTF
TRBJ1-2 TRBD1 TRBV7-8 . TGTGCCAGCAGCCGTAGAGACAGGGGAAATGGCTACACCTTC CASSRRDRGNGYTF
TRBJ1-5 . TRBV9 . TGTGCCAGCAGCGTAGCAGAGGGTGGCAATCAGCCCCAGCATTTT CASSVAEGGNQPQHF
TRBJ2-7 TRBD2 TRBV7-2 . TGTGCCAGCAGTTTAGCGGGAGGGCCCACCGAGCAGTACTTC CASSLAGGPTEQYF
TRBJ1-4 . TRBV5-1 . TGCGCCAGTAGCCGGAACTCGGGGGAAAAACTGTTTTTT CASSRNSGEKLFF
TRBJ1-5 TRBD1 TRBV19 . TGTGCCAGTAGTATGACCCCCGGGACAGGGGGAATCAATCAGCCCCAGCATTTT CASSMTPGTGGINQPQHF
TRBJ2-5 . TRBV14 once TGTGCCAGCAGCCGCGGGACAGCCATCCAAGAGACCCAGTACTTC CASSRGTAIQETQYF